The rows below give T cell receptor beta chains drawn from one sample of a study of control samples from healthy donors and cancer patients. Data came from immunoSEQ multiplex PCR; TCRdb stores just in-frame clones and leaves some out. The data contain about 98,000 clones, about 90% of them seen just once; the ten biggest clones take up roughly 2.5%. The sequenced sample was blood. These receptors originate from a woman under 30 in good health. Each CDR3 is given with its conserved first and last residue. D genes are given only for firm matches. A row's size may be missing; if present it is once, few, many or a size class.

>NA|NA|TRBJ2-2|TRBV5-1
TGCGCCAGCAGCTTAGGGGCAGCGAACACCGGGGAGCTGTTTTTT
CASSLGAANTGELFF
>NA|NA|TRBJ1-4|TRBV6-1
TGTGCCAGCAGTGAAGCGCGGAGGGTCGGTAATGAAAAACTGTTTTTT
CASSEARRVGNEKLFF
>NA|NA|TRBJ1-1|TRBV29-1
TGCAGCGTTGAAGACTGGCGCCCAAACACTGAAGCTTTCTTT
CSVEDWRPNTEAFF
>NA|NA|TRBJ1-3|TRBV10-1
TGCGCCAGCAGAGACTCTGGAAACACCATATATTTT
CASRDSGNTIYF
>NA|NA|TRBJ1-5|TRBV3-1/TRBV3-2
TGTGCCAGCAGCCAAGGGCGGTTTAGCAATCAGCCCCAGCATTTT
CASSQGRFSNQPQHF
>NA|NA|TRBJ2-7|TRBV7-7
TGTGCCAGCAGCTTAGCGGGGGGCTACGAGCAGTACTTC
CASSLAGGYEQYF
>NA|NA|TRBJ1-1|TRBV2
TGTGCCATGACAGAGAACACTGAAGCTTTCTTT
CAMTENTEAFF
>NA|NA|TRBJ1-6|TRBV5-1
TGCGCCAGCAGCTGGACCGACACGGCGGCGAATTCACCCCTCCACTTT
CASSWTDTAANSPLHF
>TRBD1|NA|TRBJ2-7|TRBV4-3
TGCGCCAGCAGCCCCGACCTGGACAGGGTCGAGCAGTACTTC
CASSPDLDRVEQYF
>NA|NA|TRBJ1-2|TRBV14
TGTGCCAGCAGCCAAGATCTTGCGGGGTTGGACTATGGCTACACCTTC
CASSQDLAGLDYGYTF
>NA|NA|TRBJ2-3|TRBV9
TGTGCCAGCAGCGACGAGAGCGGGCCGTCGCCTTTCACAGATACGCAGTATTTT
CASSDESGPSPFTDTQYF
>NA|NA|TRBJ1-2|TRBV19
TGTGCCAGTAGTAGAAATGGCTACACCTTC
CASSRNGYTF
>TRBD1|NA|TRBJ2-5|TRBV5-1
TGCGCCAGCAGCTGGACAGGGATTGAGGGAATATGGGAGACCCAGTACTTC
CASSWTGIEGIWETQYF
>NA|NA|TRBJ1-4|TRBV19
TGTGCCAGTAGTATGTTGGGGAATAATGAAAAACTGTTTTTT
CASSMLGNNEKLFF
>NA|NA|TRBJ1-5|TRBV19
TGTGCCAGTACCATATTCCCCCGGGTCGGTCAGCCCCAGCATTTT
CASTIFPRVGQPQHF
>NA|NA|TRBJ2-7|TRBV7-2
TGTGCCAGCAGCTTTCGGGGACTCTACGAGCAGTACTTC
CASSFRGLYEQYF
>NA|NA|TRBJ1-1|TRBV5-1
TGCGCCAGCAGCTTGGTCGTGAACACTGAAGCTTTCTTT
CASSLVVNTEAFF
>NA|NA|TRBJ1-2|TRBV10-2
TGCGCCAGCAGACAAGATTCGGGGGGCTACACCTTC
CASRQDSGGYTF
>NA|NA|TRBJ2-7|TRBV11-2
TGTGCCAGCAGCTTGGGGGGCTCGATTTTCTACGAGCAGTACTTC
CASSLGGSIFYEQYF
>TRBD1|once|TRBJ1-4|TRBV9
TGTGCCAGCAGCGTCGGGACAGGCTATAATGAAAAACTGTTTTTT
CASSVGTGYNEKLFF
>NA|NA|TRBJ1-5|TRBV27
TGTGCCAGCAGTCCCTGGATCCTTCGCCATAGCAATCAGCCCCAGCATTTT
CASSPWILRHSNQPQHF
>NA|NA|TRBJ1-5|TRBV6-6
TGTGCCAGCAGTCTTGGCGTTGGGGGGGCGGCAAGCAATCAGCCCCAGCATTTT
CASSLGVGGAASNQPQHF
>NA|once|TRBJ2-1|TRBV6-2/TRBV6-3
TGTGCCAGCAGTTACCGGACAGTCCCACCCTACAATGAGCAGTTCTTC
CASSYRTVPPYNEQFF
>NA|once|TRBJ2-4|TRBV30
TGTGCCTGGAGGGGAGCCAAAAACATTCAGTACTTC
CAWRGAKNIQYF
>NA|NA|TRBJ2-3|TRBV5-4
TGTGCCAGCAGCTTGGAGGGGCTCCCAGGCACAGATACGCAGTATTTT
CASSLEGLPGTDTQYF
>TRBD1|NA|TRBJ2-7|TRBV5-6
TGTGCCAGCAGCCCGGACAGGGGGCAAGCGCCCTACGAGCAGTACTTC
CASSPDRGQAPYEQYF
>TRBD2|NA|TRBJ2-6|TRBV5-5
TGTGCCAGCAGCGTATCGGGGGGTGGGGCCAACGTCCTGACTTTC
CASSVSGGGANVLTF
>NA|NA|TRBJ1-2|TRBV19
TGTGCCAGTAGACGCCGGACAGACCTCTATGGCTACACCTTC
CASRRRTDLYGYTF
>NA|NA|TRBJ1-2|TRBV5-5
TGTGCCAGCAGCTTGGCCCCCGGGCTAGAAGGTGGCTACACCTTC
CASSLAPGLEGGYTF
>TRBD2|NA|TRBJ2-5|TRBV5-4
TGTGCCAGCAGCCGTCCGGGGGGGGGTCGGCAAGAGACCCAGTACTTC
CASSRPGGGRQETQYF
>NA|NA|TRBJ2-1|TRBV27
TGTGCCAGCAGTAACACCGGGAGCTATGTAACGCATGAGCAGTTCTTC
CASSNTGSYVTHEQFF
>NA|NA|TRBJ1-5|TRBV2
TGTGCCAGCAGTGATGGGACTTCTCTCAATCAGCCCCAGCATTTT
CASSDGTSLNQPQHF
>TRBD2|NA|TRBJ2-7|TRBV7-8
TGTGCCAGCAGCCCGTTGCCAGCGGGAGGACTCTCCTACGAGCAGTACTTC
CASSPLPAGGLSYEQYF
>NA|NA|TRBJ2-7|TRBV10-1
TGCGCCAGCAGTGAGTCCCACCCGCAGGACGAGCAGTACTTC
CASSESHPQDEQYF
>TRBD1|NA|TRBJ1-4|TRBV5-8
TGTGCCAGCAGCTTGGATGCGTCAGGGGGCATGACTAATGAAAAACTGTTTTTT
CASSLDASGGMTNEKLFF
>TRBD1|NA|TRBJ1-6|TRBV6-5
TGTGCCAGCAGGTCACTGACAGGGGGCGATTCACCCCTCCACTTT
CASRSLTGGDSPLHF
>NA|NA|TRBJ1-1|TRBV19
TGTGCCAGTAGTATCGGGGCCTTGGGGTCTGAAGCTTTCTTT
CASSIGALGSEAFF
>NA|NA|TRBJ2-2|TRBV6-4
TGTGCCAGCAGGGGTGGGCTTCACACCGGGGAGCTGTTTTTT
CASRGGLHTGELFF
>NA|NA|TRBJ2-7|TRBV29-1
TGCAGCGTCGAAACCGGGTCTGCCTACGAGCAGTACTTC
CSVETGSAYEQYF
>NA|NA|TRBJ2-2|TRBV11-3
TGTGCCAGCAGCTCTAGGGATCCACCTCGCGGGGAGCTGTTTTTT
CASSSRDPPRGELFF